One sample yielded the 12 T cell receptor beta chains listed below, sequenced in a study of T cells in localized non-small cell lung cancer. Clones were read by immunoSEQ multiplex PCR, and TCRdb kept only the in-frame ones, dropping some. The data show 5,000 to 6,500 clones, roughly 41% seen once. The starting material was lung tumor tissue, obtained before any cancer treatment. The receptors derive from a woman between 35 and 70 years old with stage II squamous cell lung carcinoma.

This clone was found a few times. The chain carries TRBV11-3 and TRBJ1-1; a weak D match, TRBD1 (5 bases). CDR3 length: 15 amino acids. V was trimmed by 3 bases and J by 1 base, leaving 12 bases between them. CDR1 and CDR2 (germline): SGHNT, YENEEA. The CDR3 spells CASSLGRGWNTEAFF. CDR3 bases: TGTGCCAGCAGCTTGGGGCGGGGTTGGAACACTGAAGCTTTCTTT.

This chain joins TRBV15 and TRBJ2-5, with D hard to call. The CDR3 length is 14 residues. With 3 bases removed from V and 5 bases from J, the gap between germline ends came to 13 bases. Per germline, CDR1 LNHNV and CDR2 YYDKDF (reference sequence). The chain's CDR3 is CATSSAQSWETQYF. As DNA, the CDR3 is TGTGCCACCAGCAGCGCCCAGAGCTGGGAGACCCAGTACTTC.

This clone has only a few counts. This sequence joins TRBV11-3 and TRBJ1-1; D not resolved. The CDR3 runs to 14 residues. Germline CDR1 and CDR2: SGHNT and YENEEA. The V end was cut by 3 bases, the J end by 1 base, with 9 bases between. The CDR3 DNA reads TGTGCCAGCAGCTTCGGCCGATGGAACACTGAAGCTTTCTTT. It translates to CASSFGRWNTEAFF. Complete variable domain (other parts from reference TRBV11-3 and TRBJ1-1): EAGVVQSPRYKIIEKKQPVAFWCNPISGHNTLYWYLQNLGQGPELLIRYENEEAVDDSQLPKDRFSAERLKGVDSTLKIQPAELGDSAVYLCASSFGRWNTEAFFGQGTRLTVV.

This clone was found a few times. The rearrangement joins TRBV13 to TRBJ2-7; TRBD2 agrees at 10 bases. Germline CDR1 is PRHDT and CDR2 is FYEKMQ (reference sequence). The CDR3 extends over 15 amino acids. Losses at the gene ends were 0 bases for V and 7 bases for J; bases not matched to a gene: 6. CDR3 amino acids: CASSLGLAGFGEQYF. The CDR3 DNA follows: TGTGCCAGCAGCTTAGGACTAGCGGGATTTGGAGAGCAGTACTTC.

CDR3 sequence (DNA): TGTGCCAGTAGAGAGGGGGAGAAACTGTTTTTT. Translated, it gives CASREGEKLFF. The chain uses TRBV19 and TRBJ1-4; possibly TRBD1 for D (6 bases). CDR1 is LNHDA, CDR2 SQIVND, per germline (reference sequence). The germline V and J ends were trimmed by 6 bases and 11 bases, with 10 bases remaining between them. The CDR3 runs to 11 residues.

The chain combines TRBV19 with TRBJ1-4; D unclear. This CDR3 contains 17 residues. Trimming shortened V by 3 bases and J by 8 bases, and 22 bases separated the two germline ends. CDR1 is LNHDA, CDR2 SQIVND, per germline (reference sequence). The CDR3 loop is CASSIQLGRGRNEKLFF. The CDR3 DNA follows: TGTGCCAGTAGTATTCAACTAGGGCGTGGCAGGAACGAAAAACTGTTTTTT.

This clone is labeled as medium-sized (0.01 to 0.1%). The chain joins TRBV19 to TRBJ1-1; unclear D gene. Germline V gives CDR1 LNHDA, CDR2 SQIVND (reference sequence). V lost 5 bases to trimming and J lost 6 bases, with 7 bases between them. The CDR3 runs to 11 residues. The CDR3 sequence: CASSSDPEAFF. The CDR3 DNA reads as TGTGCCAGTAGTTCGGACCCTGAAGCTTTCTTT.

This clone was counted once. The chain links TRBV15 to TRBJ1-4; D is uncertain. V dropped 7 bases and J dropped 3 bases, with 21 bases sitting between them. Looked up from germline, CDR1 is LNHNV and CDR2 is YYDKDF (reference sequence). The CDR3 spans 17 residues. The CDR3 reads CATNGLHRRTSNEKLFF. The CDR3, as DNA: TGTGCCACCAACGGTCTCCATCGAAGAACATCTAATGAAAAACTGTTTTTT.

The chain couples TRBV9 to TRBJ2-3; D could derive from TRBD1 or TRBD2 (5 bases each). Trimming removed 0 bases at V and 7 bases at J, with 18 bases between. In germline, CDR1 is SGDLS, CDR2 YYNGEE. CDR3 size: 16 residues. CDR3 in amino acids: CASSVAGAGPQYTQYF. CDR3 DNA sequence: TGTGCCAGCAGCGTAGCCGGGGCGGGCCCGCAATATACGCAGTATTTT.

The chain links TRBV15 to TRBJ1-1; D call uncertain. Germline V gene lookup returns CDR1 LNHNV and CDR2 YYDKDF (reference sequence). This CDR3 has 15 amino acids. Trimming took 0 bases from V and 1 from J, leaving 9 bases between them. The CDR3 coding sequence is TGTGCCACCAGCAGAGATGTATTGGGGAACACTGAAGCTTTCTTT. Amino acid sequence: CATSRDVLGNTEAFF.

The V call is TRBV9, the J call TRBJ2-3; D call uncertain. The CDR3 runs to 14 residues. Germline assignment: CDR1 SGDLS and CDR2 YYNGEE. V was shortened by 1 base and J by 0 bases, with 6 bases between the two germline ends. The CDR3 loop is CASSVTFSTDTQYF. The CDR3 coding sequence is TGTGCCAGCAGCGTAACATTTAGCACAGATACGCAGTATTTT.

This clone is deemed large (0.1 to 1%). The V call is TRBV11-3, the J call TRBJ1-2; D unclear. CDR3 length equals 15 residues. Germline loops: CDR1 SGHNT, CDR2 YENEEA. Trimming stripped 5 bases from V and 4 bases from J, with 17 bases between. Here the CDR3 reads CASSQADEGGYGYTF. DNA for the CDR3: TGTGCCAGCAGCCAAGCCGATGAGGGAGGCTATGGCTACACCTTC.